The entry below describes one T cell receptor beta chain. A junction boundary mismatches the germline segment, possibly from a read error. This table comes from immunoSEQ multiplex PCR, and its TCRdb copy is limited to in-frame clones, with some not included. The data show roughly 370,000 clones, with approximately 92% seen just once and around 6.5% held by the top ten. This entry comes from a study of control samples from healthy donors and cancer patients. The specimen sequenced was PBMCs. This clonotype was obtained from a man between 40 and 49 years old with head and neck cancer.

The CDR3 loop reads CASSVESGAGAFF. CDR3 DNA sequence: TGTGCCAGCAGCGTAGAATCAGGGGCGGGAGCTTTCTTT. The chain employs TRBV11-2 and TRBJ1-1; possible D gene TRBD1, 6 bases. Germline V gives CDR1 SGHAT, CDR2 FQNNGV. This CDR3 comprises 13 residues.